The clone carrying this T cell receptor (beta chain) came up a few times. The junction departs from germline at one end; a sequencing error may be responsible. One entry per CDR3 protein results from TCRdb running MiXCR on the 5' RACE reads. The sample consists of some 200,000 distinct CDR3 sequences, approximately 10% of them appearing once. The entry originates in a study of T cells after yellow fever vaccination. CDR3 size: 15 residues. CDR1 and CDR2 from the germline V gene are MNHEY and SMNVEV (reference sequence). The receptor comes from a man aged 18 to 30 who received the YFV17D yellow fever vaccine. Sequencing was performed on CD8+ T cells sorted from PBMCs, taken 15 days after the yellow fever booster vaccination. The chain combines TRBV27 with TRBJ1-1; maybe TRBD1 (5 bases). DNA for the CDR3: TGTGCCAGCAGTTTAGGAGGGGCGACTTACACTGAAGTTTTCTTT. Protein: CASSLGGATYTEVFF.